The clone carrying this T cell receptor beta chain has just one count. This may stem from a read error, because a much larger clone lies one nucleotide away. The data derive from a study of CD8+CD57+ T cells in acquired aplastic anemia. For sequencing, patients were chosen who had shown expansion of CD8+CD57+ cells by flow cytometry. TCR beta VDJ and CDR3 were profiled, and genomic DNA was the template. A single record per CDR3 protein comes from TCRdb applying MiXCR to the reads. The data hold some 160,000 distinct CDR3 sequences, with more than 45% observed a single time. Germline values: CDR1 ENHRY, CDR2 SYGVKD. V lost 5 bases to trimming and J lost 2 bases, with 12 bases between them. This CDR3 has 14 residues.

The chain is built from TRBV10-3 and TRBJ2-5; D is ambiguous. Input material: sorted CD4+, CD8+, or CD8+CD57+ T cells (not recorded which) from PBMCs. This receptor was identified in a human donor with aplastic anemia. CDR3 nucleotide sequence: TGTGCCATCAGTCACGGGTTGGTTCAAGAGACCCAGTACTTC. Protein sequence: CAISHGLVQETQYF.